These 5 T cell receptor beta chains were all obtained from the same sample, sequenced in a study of CD8+ T cells in alopecia areata. cDNA serving as the sequencing template came from extracted, reverse transcribed RNA. Data came from immunoSEQ multiplex PCR; TCRdb stores just in-frame clones and leaves some out. The table includes under 200,000 clones, around three fifths detected once. The treatment was: oral pan-JAK inhibitor, 5-10 mg twice daily. Specimen: CD4+ T cells sorted from blood, collected at week 4, from a patient treated with tofacitinib. These TCRs come from a human donor with alopecia areata.

The chain is built from TRBV7-9 and TRBJ1-1; a possible D gene is TRBD1 (6 bases). The CDR3 has 13 amino acids. Germline CDR1 SEHNR, CDR2 FQNEAQ (reference sequence). V was trimmed by 6 bases and J by 1 base, leaving 9 bases between them. CDR3: CASSRQENTEAFF. DNA of the CDR3: TGTGCCAGCAGTCGACAGGAGAACACTGAAGCTTTCTTT.

The CDR3 DNA sequence: TGTGCCAGCAGGCGGGACTATGGCTACACCTTC. Its protein is CASRRDYGYTF. The chain uses TRBV7-2 and TRBJ1-2; D uncertain. V was pared by 6 bases and J by 3 bases, with 5 bases between. Per the germline V gene, CDR1 is SGHTA and CDR2 is FQGNSA. The CDR3 is 11 amino acids.

This chain joins TRBV4-3 and TRBJ1-2, with unresolved D. The germline gives CDR1 LGHNA, CDR2 YSLEER. This CDR3 region has 14 residues. V lost 1 base to trimming and J lost 1 base, with 7 bases between them. The CDR3 DNA follows: TGCGCCAGCAGCCAAGTCTCGGTTAACTATGGCTACACCTTC. It encodes CASSQVSVNYGYTF.

With regard to this clone: This may be a read error, as it is one base from a much larger clone. This chain uses TRBV7-9 with TRBJ2-5; 7 bases agree with TRBD1. This CDR3 spans 13 amino acids. CDR1 and CDR2 from the germline V gene are SEHNR and FQNEAQ (reference sequence). The junction had 1 base not matched to a gene; V was cut back by 5 bases and J by 1 base. The CDR3 coding sequence is TGTGCCAGCAGCCGGGACAGCCAAGAGACCCAGTACTTC. Residues: CASSRDSQETQYF. The variable domain in full, completed from reference TRBV7-9 and TRBJ2-5, reads DTGVSQNPRHKITKRGQNVTFRCDPISEHNRLYWYRQTLGQGPEFLTYFQNEAQLEKSRLLSDRFSAERPKGSFSTLEIQRTEQGDSAMYLCASSRDSQETQYFGPGTRLLVL.

V and J are TRBV20-1 and TRBJ1-1, with unresolved D. Deletions cut 1 base from V and 10 bases from J, with 10 bases between. This CDR3 comprises 11 residues. Germline CDR1 DFQATT, CDR2 SNEGSKA (reference sequence). The CDR3 loop is CSARVAHGAFF. The CDR3 region has the DNA TGCAGTGCTAGAGTGGCCCACGGAGCTTTCTTT.